This T cell receptor (beta chain) was captured in a study of Ad26.COV2.S vaccination and SARS-CoV-2 variants. As for the study in general: The COV1001 Ad26.COV2.S trial arm included the donor. Intramuscularly, Ad26.COV2.S was given either once or twice, 56 days apart.

Study conclusions and caveats: Ad26.COV2.S recipients had broader spike-specific TCRs (P = 0.0014).

On this clone: Its antigen remains unknown.

Assay: immunoSEQ multiplex PCR; the TCRdb copy retains only in-frame clones and omits some. The sample records some 480,000 clones, roughly 89% being singletons. The treatment: some 19 received Ad26.COV2.S at low or high dose, single or two shots; about five received placebo; per-sample allocation not given. Sample collection was performed on day 63 after the first vaccine or placebo injection. This TCR derives from a person aged 18-65 years who received the Ad26.COV2.S COVID-19 vaccine or a placebo. The sample in question was peripheral blood, obtained in a trial of Ad26.COV2.S vaccine versus placebo.

The DNA of the CDR3 is TGTGCCAGCAGCCCGGGACGGAACTACGAGCAGTACTTC. It codes for CASSPGRNYEQYF. The V call is TRBV7-2, the J call TRBJ2-7; D may match TRBD1 or TRBD2 (5 bases each). There are 13 residues in the CDR3. Germline V CDR1 and CDR2: SGHTA, FQGNSA. Trimming removed 5 bases at V and 3 bases at J, with 11 bases between.